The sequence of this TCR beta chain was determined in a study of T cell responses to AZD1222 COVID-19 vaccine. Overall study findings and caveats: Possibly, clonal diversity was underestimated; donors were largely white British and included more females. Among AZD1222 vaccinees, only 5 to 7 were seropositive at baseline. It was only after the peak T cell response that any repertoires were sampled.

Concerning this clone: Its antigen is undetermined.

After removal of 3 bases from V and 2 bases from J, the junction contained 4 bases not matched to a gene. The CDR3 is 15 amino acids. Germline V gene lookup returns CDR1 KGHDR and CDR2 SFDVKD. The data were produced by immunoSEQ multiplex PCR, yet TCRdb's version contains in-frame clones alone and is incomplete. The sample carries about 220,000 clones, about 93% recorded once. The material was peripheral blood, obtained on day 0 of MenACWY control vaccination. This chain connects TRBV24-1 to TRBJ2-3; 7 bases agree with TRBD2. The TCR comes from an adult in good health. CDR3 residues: CATSDAGTNTDTQYF. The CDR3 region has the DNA TGTGCCACCAGTGATGCTGGGACTAACACAGATACGCAGTATTTT.